The table lists the clone carrying this TCR beta chain with a count of one. The data belong to a study of blood T cell repertoires in COVID-19. The overall study: COVID-19 samples, acute and convalescent, were from the United States, Italy and Spain. T cells, B-cell-depleted T cells, or PBMCs supplied cDNA or gDNA.

The V end was cut by 3 bases, the J end by 7 bases, with 10 bases between. The CDR3 contains 13 residues. Germline assignment: CDR1 MRHNA and CDR2 SNTAGT. The method was immunoSEQ multiplex PCR; TCRdb's version includes in-frame clones alone and lacks a portion of them. The profile shows more than 95,000 clones, approximately 91% of them singletons. The clonotype comes from a human donor in a cohort sampled during active COVID-19. The sequenced material came from peripheral blood. The chain is built from TRBV6-4 and TRBJ2-1; perhaps TRBD2 as D (6 bases). CDR3 sequence (DNA): TGTGCCAGCAGTGAGGGAGGAGTGAATGAGCAGTTCTTC. Translating it yields CASSEGGVNEQFF.